This T cell receptor beta chain is from a study of blood T cell repertoires in COVID-19. As for the study in general: COVID-19 samples, acute and convalescent, were from the United States, Italy and Spain. T cells, B-cell-depleted T cells, or PBMCs supplied cDNA or gDNA.

The ends were cut back, 0 bases at V and 5 bases at J, with 6 bases in the middle. The CDR3 consists of 13 residues. Germline CDR1 SGHKS, CDR2 YYEKEE (reference sequence). Authors' processing steps: For nucleated cells, counts were estimated from reference gene primer amplification. Data came from immunoSEQ multiplex PCR; TCRdb stores just in-frame clones and leaves some out. That table gives V, J and clone size, and the DNA gave D and trimming. The sample records about 280,000 clones, 85% being singletons. The TCR originated in a human donor in a cohort sampled during active COVID-19. The chain combines TRBV5-5 with TRBJ1-5; D gene ambiguous. Specimen: peripheral blood. The CDR3 DNA reads as TGTGCCAGCAGCTTGGCCCACTATCAGCCCCAGCATTTT. This translates into CASSLAHYQPQHF.